This is a list of T cell receptor beta chains from one sample in a study of beta chain features in type 1 diabetes. Clones were read by immunoSEQ multiplex PCR, and TCRdb kept only the in-frame ones, dropping some. The sample records around 250,000 clones, roughly 14% being singletons. The sample taken for sequencing was naive CD4+ T cells from blood. The receptors stem from a woman between 35 and 50 years old in good health. Both conserved end residues are part of each CDR3. The D gene is left open where the match is weak. Size is omitted from some rows. Given values are once, few, many or a class for expanded clones.

>.|TRBD2|TRBV6-6|TRBJ2-7
TGTGCCACGTGTACGGGGGGGACCTACGAGCAGTACTTC
CATCTGGTYEQYF
>few|TRBD2|TRBV5-1|TRBJ2-1
TGCGCCAGCAGCTTGAGGACTAGCGGTTATGAGCAGTTCTTC
CASSLRTSGYEQFF
>few|.|TRBV2|TRBJ2-1
TGTGCCAGCAGTGAACAGGGGTCGGGGCATTACAATGAGCAGTTCTTC
CASSEQGSGHYNEQFF
>few|TRBD2|TRBV7-9|TRBJ2-7
TGTGCCAGCAGCTTAGGGGGTAGCGGGGGATACGAGCAGTACTTC
CASSLGGSGGYEQYF
>.|.|TRBV2|TRBJ1-1
TGTGCCAGCAGTTACAGGCTGAACACTGAAGCTTTCTTT
CASSYRLNTEAFF
>.|.|TRBV6-5|TRBJ1-1
TGTGCCAGCAGTTACGCGGGAGGCACTGAAGCTTTCTTT
CASSYAGGTEAFF
>.|TRBD1|TRBV4-1|TRBJ2-7
TGCGCCAGCAGCCGACCTCATGGCGGGACAGGGCCCTCGGAGCAGTACTTC
CASSRPHGGTGPSEQYF
>few|TRBD2|TRBV2|TRBJ2-3
TGTGCCAGCAGCTTGACTAGCCCACGGACAGATACGCAGTATTTT
CASSLTSPRTDTQYF
>.|.|TRBV7-9|TRBJ2-3
TGTGCCAGCAGCTTAGCAGGGGTCAGCACAGATACGCAGTATTTT
CASSLAGVSTDTQYF
>few|.|TRBV25-1|TRBJ2-5
TGTGCCAGCAGTATCGCGCAGGGGTACGAGACCCAGTACTTC
CASSIAQGYETQYF
>.|TRBD1|TRBV6-6|TRBJ2-2
TGTGCCAGCAGTTACCCGACAGGGACGGTCGGGGAGCTGTTTTTT
CASSYPTGTVGELFF
>.|TRBD1|TRBV2|TRBJ2-7
TGTGCCAGCAGCTTCTCAGGGGGACGGGGTTACGAGCAGTACTTC
CASSFSGGRGYEQYF
>.|.|TRBV9|TRBJ1-3
TGTGCCAGCAGTACCTTCCCTATTTGGAGAGAGCAGGGGTTCTCTGGAAACACCATATATTTT
CASSTFPIWREQGFSGNTIYF
>once|.|TRBV7-8|TRBJ2-7
TGTGCCAGCAGCTTAGATGGGCTACGCTACGAGCAGTACTTC
CASSLDGLRYEQYF
>.|TRBD2|TRBV6-5|TRBJ2-3
TGTGCCAGCAGTTCCACGCTAGCGGGGGGGTCAGATACGCAGTATTTT
CASSSTLAGGSDTQYF
>.|TRBD1|TRBV19|TRBJ1-2
TGTGCCAGTAGTGGACTCCCGGGACAGGGCGACTATGGCTACACCTTC
CASSGLPGQGDYGYTF
>few|TRBD2|TRBV5-1|TRBJ2-5
TGCGCCAGCGAAGTTTCGGGAGGGGAGACCCAGTACTTC
CASEVSGGETQYF
>few|TRBD1|TRBV19|TRBJ1-5
TGTGCCAGTAGCCGACAGGGGATTAGCAATCAGCCCCAGCATTTT
CASSRQGISNQPQHF
>.|.|TRBV6-1|TRBJ1-1
TGTGCCAGCATTGATCTGACGGGAGGTGGGGGGACTGAAGCTTTCTTT
CASIDLTGGGGTEAFF
>.|TRBD1|TRBV7-9|TRBJ1-2
TGTGCCAGCAGCGCCGGACAGGGGTTCGATGGCTACACCTTC
CASSAGQGFDGYTF
>.|.|TRBV9|TRBJ2-2
TGTGCCAGCAGACCCGATCGAAGACTCGGCGGGGAGCTGTTTTTT
CASRPDRRLGGELFF
>.|TRBD1|TRBV11-1|TRBJ2-7
TGTGCCAGCAGCTTGGGGACAGTGCTGTCCTACGAGCAGTACTTC
CASSLGTVLSYEQYF
>few|TRBD1|TRBV5-1|TRBJ2-7
TGCGCCAGCAGCTTGGCCCCGGGACAGGGCCCCTACGAGCAGTACTTC
CASSLAPGQGPYEQYF
>.|TRBD2|TRBV2|TRBJ2-7
TGTGCCAGCGGTCCTAGCGGGGCCCTTAGTTACGAGCAGTACTTC
CASGPSGALSYEQYF
>few|.|TRBV19|TRBJ2-7
TGTGCCAGTAGTTCCACAGGATACGAGCAGTACTTC
CASSSTGYEQYF
>few|TRBD2|TRBV19|TRBJ2-7
TGTGCCAGTAGTATATACAGCGGGGGGCCCTACGAGCAGTACTTC
CASSIYSGGPYEQYF
>few|.|TRBV4-1|TRBJ2-7
TGCGCCAGCAGCCAAACAGGAGCTTCCCCCTGGGAGCAGTACTTC
CASSQTGASPWEQYF
>.|.|TRBV6-5|TRBJ1-2
TGTGCCAGCGGTTCCTTAAATGGCTACACCTTC
CASGSLNGYTF
>.|TRBD1|TRBV5-6|TRBJ2-7
TGTGCCAGCAGCTTGTGGTGGGGACAGGGCGAGAGCTCCTACGAGCAGTACTTC
CASSLWWGQGESSYEQYF
>.|TRBD1|TRBV5-1|TRBJ2-7
TGCGCCAGCACCTCCGGGACAGGGACCTACGAGCAGTACTTC
CASTSGTGTYEQYF
>few|.|TRBV6-6|TRBJ1-1
TGTGCCAGCATCGGAGGCAGCTTGAACACTGAAGCTTTCTTT
CASIGGSLNTEAFF
>.|.|TRBV7-9|TRBJ1-2
TGTGCCAGCAGCCGAACCGGGGACTATGGCTACACCTTC
CASSRTGDYGYTF
>.|TRBD1|TRBV5-6|TRBJ1-1
TGTGCCAGCAGCTTGGGGTTGGTCGTAACAGGGGGGAACACTGAAGCTTTCTTT
CASSLGLVVTGGNTEAFF
>.|.|TRBV18|TRBJ1-5
TGTGCCAGCTCACCACCACCAGGTCGGAATCAGCCCCAGCATTTT
CASSPPPGRNQPQHF
>.|TRBD1|TRBV4-1|TRBJ2-1
TGCGCCAGCAGCCCCCGGGACAGGGGCATGGATGAGCAGCTCTTC
CASSPRDRGMDEQLF
>.|TRBD1|TRBV14|TRBJ1-2
TGTGCCAGCAGCCAAGCAGACAGGGGGCCTTTCTATGGCTACACCTTC
CASSQADRGPFYGYTF
>few|.|TRBV7-8|TRBJ2-7
TGTGCCAGCAGCTCCCATGAGGCCTCCTACGAGCAGTACTTC
CASSSHEASYEQYF
>many|TRBD2|TRBV29-1|TRBJ2-3
TGCAGCGGCCGGGGAGGGTTGGATACGCAGTATTTT
CSGRGGLDTQYF
>many|TRBD1|TRBV7-9|TRBJ1-2
TGTGCCAGCAGCGACCCCCCGACAGGGTTGGGCTACACCTTC
CASSDPPTGLGYTF
>.|TRBD1|TRBV28|TRBJ2-3
TGTGCCAGCGGGGACAGGGGGTTGGGGGATACGCAGTATTTT
CASGDRGLGDTQYF
>.|TRBD1|TRBV27|TRBJ1-6
TGTGCCAGCAGTTTAAGGCAACAGGGACAGTCGGGTGGTTCACCCCTCCACTTT
CASSLRQQGQSGGSPLHF
>.|.|TRBV18|TRBJ1-5
TGTGCCAGCTCCCCCGGTGTGAACCCCAATCAGCCCCAGCATTTT
CASSPGVNPNQPQHF
>.|TRBD1|TRBV7-2|TRBJ2-2
TGTGCCAGCAGGGCCGACAGGGCAACCACCGGGGAGCTGTTTTTT
CASRADRATTGELFF
>few|TRBD1|TRBV5-4|TRBJ1-1
TGTGCCAGCAGCTTGGGCGGACAGGGAAGAGATGAAGCTTTCTTT
CASSLGGQGRDEAFF
>few|.|TRBV19|TRBJ2-2
TGTGCCAGTAGTATACCTGGGGGCCACAACACCGGGGAGCTGTTTTTT
CASSIPGGHNTGELFF
>.|.|TRBV27|TRBJ1-6
TGTGCCAGCAGTTTATTTTTAGATAGGGGAAGCAATTCACCCCTCCACTTT
CASSLFLDRGSNSPLHF
>few|.|TRBV9|TRBJ2-5
TGTGCCAGCAGCGTAGGAATAGCCCAAGAGACCCAGTACTTC
CASSVGIAQETQYF
>few|TRBD2|TRBV7-8|TRBJ2-1
TGTGCCAGCAGCTTGCGCAGGACTAGCGGGGTAAAAGAGCAGTTCTTC
CASSLRRTSGVKEQFF
>few|TRBD1|TRBV19|TRBJ1-5
TGTGCCAGTAGTATGGCCAGGGGGCCGGGCAATCAGCCCCAGCATTTT
CASSMARGPGNQPQHF
>.|.|TRBV6-5|TRBJ1-1
TGTGCCAGCAGCCAACAGTTGAACACTGAAGCTTTCTTT
CASSQQLNTEAFF
>.|.|TRBV18|TRBJ1-2
TGTGCCAGCTCACCGGGACTACGGGGGCCCAACTATGGCTACACCTTC
CASSPGLRGPNYGYTF